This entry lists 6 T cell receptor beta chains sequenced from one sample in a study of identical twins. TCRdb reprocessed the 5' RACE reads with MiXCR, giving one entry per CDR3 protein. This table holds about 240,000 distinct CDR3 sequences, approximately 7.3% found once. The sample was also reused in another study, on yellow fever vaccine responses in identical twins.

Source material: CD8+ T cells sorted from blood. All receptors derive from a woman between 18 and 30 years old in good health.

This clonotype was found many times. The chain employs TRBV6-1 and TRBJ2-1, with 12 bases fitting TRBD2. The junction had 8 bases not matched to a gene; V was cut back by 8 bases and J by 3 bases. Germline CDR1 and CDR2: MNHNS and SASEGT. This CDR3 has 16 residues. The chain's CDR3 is CASGVGLAGFYNEQFF. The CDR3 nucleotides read TGTGCCAGCGGCGTCGGACTAGCGGGGTTCTACAATGAGCAGTTCTTC.

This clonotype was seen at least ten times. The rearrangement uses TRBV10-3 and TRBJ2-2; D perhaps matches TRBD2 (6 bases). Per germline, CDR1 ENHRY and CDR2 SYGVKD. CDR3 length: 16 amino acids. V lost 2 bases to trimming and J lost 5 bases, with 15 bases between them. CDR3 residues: CAISEPRTGGTGELFF. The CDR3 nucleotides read TGTGCCATCAGTGAGCCAAGGACCGGAGGGACCGGGGAGCTGTTTTTT.

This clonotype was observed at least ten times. CDR3 in DNA: TGTGCCAGTAAACTCGGGACAGAACACTACGAGCAGTACTTC. Protein: CASKLGTEHYEQYF. V usage is TRBV6-1 and J usage is TRBJ2-7; 7 positions agree with TRBD1. Losses at the gene ends were 9 bases for V and 3 bases for J; bases not matched to a gene: 11. CDR3 length: 14 amino acids. Germline V gene data show CDR1 as MNHNS and CDR2 as SASEGT.

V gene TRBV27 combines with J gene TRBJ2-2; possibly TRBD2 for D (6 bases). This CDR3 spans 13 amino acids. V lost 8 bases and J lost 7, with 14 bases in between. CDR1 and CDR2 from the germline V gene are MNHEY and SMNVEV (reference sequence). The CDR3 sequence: CASSTSLVGELFF. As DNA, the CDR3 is TGTGCCAGCTCTACTAGCTTGGTCGGGGAGCTGTTTTTT.

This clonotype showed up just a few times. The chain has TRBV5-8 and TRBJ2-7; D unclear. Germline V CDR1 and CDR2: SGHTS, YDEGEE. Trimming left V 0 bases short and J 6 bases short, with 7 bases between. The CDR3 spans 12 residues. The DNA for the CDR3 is TGTGCCAGCAGCTTGGACATCTTCGAGCAGTACTTC. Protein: CASSLDIFEQYF.

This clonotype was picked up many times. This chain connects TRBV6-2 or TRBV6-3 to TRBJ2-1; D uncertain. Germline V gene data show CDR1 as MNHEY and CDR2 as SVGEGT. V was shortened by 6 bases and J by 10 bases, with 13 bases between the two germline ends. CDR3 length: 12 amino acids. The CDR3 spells CASSANPREQFF. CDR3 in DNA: TGTGCCAGCAGCGCCAACCCTCGGGAGCAGTTCTTC.